The 23 T cell receptor beta chains below were found in one sample sequenced in a study of shared clonotypes between healthy human individuals. The data were produced by immunoSEQ multiplex PCR, yet TCRdb's version contains in-frame clones alone and is incomplete. The table includes hundreds of thousands of clones, approximately 96% detected once. Naive CD8 cells lacked CD45RO and underwent positive selection for CCR7, leaving out terminally differentiated effector memory CD45RA+ cells. The sample taken for sequencing was naive CD8+ T cells sorted from blood. The origin of the receptors is a man aged 25 to 40 in good health.

The V gene is TRBV28, the J gene TRBJ2-3; D gene unclear. Germline V gene data show CDR1 as MDHEN and CDR2 as SYDVKM. The CDR3 has 15 amino acids. The V and J ends lost 3 bases and 5 bases respectively, with 15 bases between them. Here the CDR3 reads CASSLVTGSRDTQYF. As DNA, the CDR3 is TGTGCCAGCAGTTTGGTTACGGGTAGTCGAGATACGCAGTATTTT.

The chain is built from TRBV11-1 and TRBJ2-7; no firm D call. V gave up 1 base and J gave up 2 bases, with 9 bases separating them. The CDR3 has 14 residues. Germline assignment: CDR1 SGHAT and CDR2 FQDESV (reference sequence). The CDR3: CASSLGVSPYEQYF. CDR3 DNA sequence: TGTGCCAGCAGCTTAGGCGTCAGTCCCTACGAGCAGTACTTC.

This clone was counted once. V usage is TRBV9 and J usage is TRBJ2-1, with D hard to call. The CDR3 is 12 residues long. From germline, CDR1 is SGDLS and CDR2 YYNGEE. Trimming took off 0 bases at V and 8 bases at J, with 6 bases between the two ends. The CDR3 DNA follows: TGTGCCAGCAGCGTAGGTGGCGATGAGCAGTTCTTC. Translating it yields CASSVGGDEQFF.

Regarding this clone: A read error may account for a junction end that differs from germline. This chain links TRBV7-7 with TRBJ2-3; D might be TRBD1 (6 bases). Germline V lookup: CDR1 SSHAT, CDR2 FNYEAQ (reference sequence). The CDR3 covers 15 residues. The CDR3 here is CASSFRLDSTDTQYF. CDR3 DNA: TGTGCTAGCAGCTTTCGCTTGGACAGTACAGATACGCAGTATTTT.

This chain connects TRBV9 to TRBJ2-5, with a possible D match to TRBD2 (6 bases). Germline assignment: CDR1 SGDLS and CDR2 YYNGEE. V shed 4 bases and J shed 1 base, with 11 bases lying between them. CDR3 size: 14 residues. The CDR3, as DNA: TGTGCCAGCAGCCCCTGGGACTTCCAAGAGACCCAGTACTTC. Encoded protein: CASSPWDFQETQYF.

The chain joins TRBV27 to TRBJ2-7; 7 nucleotides align to TRBD2. This CDR3 spans 17 amino acids. The V segment lost 5 bases and the J segment 0 bases; nucleotides outside the gene matches: 13. Germline CDR1 MNHEY, CDR2 SMNVEV (reference sequence). The DNA of the CDR3 is TGTGCCAGCAGTCCTACCCTCGGGGGGTCCCTCTCCTACGAGCAGTACTTC. Protein sequence: CASSPTLGGSLSYEQYF.

The chain joins TRBV13 to TRBJ2-7; TRBD2 is a possible D gene (6 bases). This CDR3 comprises 17 residues. Germline assignment: CDR1 PRHDT and CDR2 FYEKMQ (reference sequence). Deletions cut 0 bases from V and 2 bases from J, with 17 bases between. CDR3 region: CASSLGGSGRDAYEQYF. CDR3 DNA sequence: TGTGCCAGCAGCTTAGGTGGTAGCGGAAGGGACGCCTACGAGCAGTACTTC.

The chain combines TRBV9 with TRBJ1-4, with 7 bases that match TRBD1. Germline assignment: CDR1 SGDLS and CDR2 YYNGEE. The CDR3 runs to 15 residues. Losses at the gene ends were 2 bases for V and 5 bases for J; bases not matched to a gene: 6. This CDR3 reads CASSVEGAPNEKLFF. The DNA for the CDR3 is TGTGCCAGCAGCGTCGAGGGGGCGCCCAATGAAAAACTGTTTTTT. The whole variable domain, remainder taken from reference TRBV9 and TRBJ1-4, is DSGVTQTPKHLITATGQRVTLRCSPRSGDLSVYWYQQSLDQGLQFLIQYYNGEERAKGNILERFSAQQFPDLHSELNLSSLELGDSALYFCASSVEGAPNEKLFFGSGTQLSVL.

As for this clone: At one end, the junction sequence differs from germline, possibly due to a read error. The CDR3 bases are TGTGCCAGCAGTGACGAGACTAGCCCCTTGTTCAGTTGGTTC. Its translation: CASSDETSPLFSWF. The V and J genes are TRBV25-1 and TRBJ2-7, with 7 nucleotides matching TRBD2. The CDR3 runs 14 residues. Germline V gene sequence: CDR1 MGHDK, CDR2 SYGVNS.

The rearrangement uses TRBV7-9 and TRBJ2-3; 7 nucleotides line up with TRBD2. In germline, CDR1 is SEHNR, CDR2 FQNEAQ (reference sequence). V lost 5 bases and J lost 5; bases outside the gene matches: 4. The CDR3 sequence is 13 residues long. The CDR3 loop is CASSPTSEDTQYF. As DNA, the CDR3 is TGTGCCAGCAGCCCCACTAGCGAAGATACGCAGTATTTT.

CDR3 DNA sequence: TGTGCCAGCAGCTTAGTGGTCGACACCGGGGAGCTGTTTTTT. It is translated as CASSLVVDTGELFF. This chain links TRBV13 with TRBJ2-2; D is undetermined. CDR1 is PRHDT, CDR2 FYEKMQ, per germline (reference sequence). This CDR3 contains 14 residues. V was cut by 1 base and J by 3 bases, with 6 bases left in between.

V and J are TRBV27 and TRBJ2-7; 10 nucleotides agree with TRBD2. V was clipped by 0 bases and J by 3 bases; unmatched bases: 5. Germline CDR1 and CDR2: MNHEY and SMNVEV (reference sequence). This CDR3 region has 16 residues. This chain's CDR3 is CASSLSPGLAVYEQYF. In DNA, the CDR3 is TGTGCCAGCAGTTTATCCCCAGGACTAGCGGTCTACGAGCAGTACTTC.

This clone was recorded only once. V is TRBV21-1 and J is TRBJ2-3; TRBD1, the table's D call, was not compared with the DNA. TRBV21-1 is reported as a pseudogene. The CDR3 runs 17 residues. CDR3 DNA sequence: TGTGCCAGCAGCAAAATTCGCCGGGAGACAGGGTTGCGGGAATGGTATTTT. As protein: CASSKIRRETGLREWYF.

The chain links TRBV7-9 to TRBJ2-7; D remains unclear. The CDR3 is 12 residues long. Germline V gene sequence: CDR1 SEHNR, CDR2 FQNEAQ (reference sequence). Deletions cut 5 bases from V and 4 bases from J, with 9 bases between. CDR3: CASSTAVYEQYF. As DNA, the CDR3 is TGTGCCAGCAGCACTGCAGTGTACGAGCAGTACTTC.

The rearrangement links TRBV9 to TRBJ2-5, with 7 bases lining up with TRBD2. Unmatched junction bases numbered 4, after V lost 8 bases and J lost 0 bases. The CDR3 runs 13 residues. The germline CDR1 and CDR2 sequences are SGDLS and YYNGEE. For the CDR3, the DNA is TGTGCCAGTAACCTAGCGGACCAAGAGACCCAGTACTTC. It encodes CASNLADQETQYF.

J is TRBJ2-1 and V is TRBV6-5; 9 bases align to TRBD2. CDR1 and CDR2 (germline): MNHEY, SVGAGI. J gave up 5 bases and V 6 bases, and 8 bases lay outside the gene matches. The CDR3 length is 15 residues. The CDR3 here is CASRGPREGHNEQFF. CDR3 DNA sequence: TGTGCCAGCAGGGGCCCGCGGGAGGGACACAATGAGCAGTTCTTC.

Worth noting for this clone: The same CDR3 also results from other DNA sequences found in this sample. V is TRBV6-1 and J is TRBJ2-7, with D tentatively TRBD2 (6 bases). Germline CDR1 MNHNS, CDR2 SASEGT. The CDR3 totals 14 residues. Between the trimmed V and J ends, which lost 4 bases and 2 bases, there was a span of 12 bases. In nucleotides, the CDR3 is TGTGCCAGCAGTGTCGGGACTGGGACCTACGAGCAGTACTTC. The encoded protein is CASSVGTGTYEQYF.

In its sample, this clone was seen once. V is TRBV19 and J is TRBJ1-1; unclear D gene. The germline V gene has CDR1 LNHDA and CDR2 SQIVND (reference sequence). The CDR3 has 16 residues. V shed 7 bases and J shed 1 base, with 19 bases lying between them. This CDR3 is CASTPLARWENTEAFF. CDR3 nucleotides: TGTGCCAGTACTCCTCTAGCCAGGTGGGAGAACACTGAAGCTTTCTTT.

V and J are TRBV4-1 and TRBJ1-1; D uncertain. The CDR3 length is 15 residues. Germline values: CDR1 MGHRA, CDR2 YSYEKL. Deletions cut 6 bases from V and 0 bases from J, with 14 bases between. The CDR3 nucleotides are TGCGCCAGCAGACTCACGCCAGGCCTGAACACTGAAGCTTTCTTT. Translating gives CASRLTPGLNTEAFF.

The CDR3 sequence is CASSIRGRGNEQFF. As DNA, the CDR3 is TGTGCCAGTAGTATTCGAGGCAGGGGCAATGAGCAGTTCTTC. The chain combines TRBV19 with TRBJ2-1; D possibly corresponds to TRBD1 (6 bases). The CDR3 has 14 amino acids. Looked up from germline, CDR1 is LNHDA and CDR2 is SQIVND (reference sequence). The germline V and J ends were trimmed by 3 bases and 6 bases, with 12 bases remaining between them.

The chain links TRBV5-1 to TRBJ2-7; 9 bases are a match to TRBD1. Per the germline V gene, CDR1 is SGHRS and CDR2 is YFSETQ. V dropped 3 bases and J dropped 5; count of bases not matched to a gene: 6. This CDR3 is built from 14 residues. CDR3 sequence reads: CASSSRTGVDEQYF. Here the CDR3 DNA reads TGCGCCAGCAGCTCTAGGACAGGGGTAGACGAGCAGTACTTC.

The J gene is TRBJ1-1, the V gene TRBV29-1; D is perhaps TRBD1 (6 bases). This CDR3 region has 15 residues. Trimming took off 6 bases at V and 0 bases at J, with 17 bases between the two ends. The germline CDR1 and CDR2 sequences are SQVTM and ANQGSEA. CDR3 region: CSVAGAGELNTEAFF. The CDR3 DNA sequence: TGCAGCGTCGCCGGGGCAGGGGAGCTGAACACTGAAGCTTTCTTT.

Here the CDR3 reads CSVLPGQEIETQYF. The CDR3 coding sequence is TGCAGCGTTCTCCCGGGACAGGAGATAGAGACCCAGTACTTC. This chain joins TRBV29-1 and TRBJ2-5; 8 bases are shared with TRBD1. This CDR3 is 14 amino acids long. Germline V lookup: CDR1 SQVTM, CDR2 ANQGSEA. Germline trimming cut 5 bases from V and 4 bases from J; bases unmatched to any gene: 9.